The source of this TCR beta chain is a study of T cell repertoires in cytomegalovirus infection. About the research overall: Both a matching HLA type and CMV infection were indicated by public TCR beta signatures. Study observations and caveats: Frequencies of public TCR beta families were cumulated, and this identified carriers of CMV plus the relevant HLA.

TCRdb itself ran the reads through MiXCR, one entry per CDR3 protein. Of some 800,000 distinct CDR3 sequences in the sample, 32% were seen once. A remark on this clonotype: Its matching antigen is unknown.

The receptor was derived from a human donor in good health (CMV status not recorded). Some clones in this sample may be carry-over from other donors' samples. The sample was cultured CD8+ T cells from PBMCs, taken from culture after CMV antigen stimulation.

Here the CDR3 reads CAINEVGNTEAFF. The CDR3 DNA reads as TGTGCCATCAACGAGGTAGGGAACACTGAAGCTTTCTTT. The chain employs TRBV10-3 and TRBJ1-1; D is unclear. V was shortened by 7 bases and J by 1 base, with 10 bases between the two germline ends. The CDR3 has 13 amino acids. From germline, CDR1 is ENHRY and CDR2 SYGVKD.